In this sample, the clone carrying this T cell receptor (beta chain) turned up once. A multiplex PCR was run with 60 Vbeta primers and 13 Jbeta primers. Some clones are missing from TCRdb's copy, which holds only in-frame ones; the method was immunoSEQ multiplex PCR. Of about 150,000 clones detected, around 75% appear once; the ten largest clones hold 1.6%. These data originate in a study of cytomegalovirus exposure and HLA in healthy donors. Germline lookup yields CDR1 KGHSH and CDR2 LQKENI. Deletions cut 1 base from V and 4 bases from J, with 13 bases between. CDR3 length equals 15 residues. This TCR was sampled from a woman aged 18-29 years in good health and CMV-seronegative. Sequenced material: PBMCs. The chain couples TRBV18 to TRBJ1-1; TRBD1 is a possible D gene (5 bases). The CDR3 DNA sequence: TGTGCCAGCTCACCACTTGAGGTCACAGGCACTGAAGCTTTCTTT. As protein: CASSPLEVTGTEAFF.